Presented here are 20 T cell receptor beta chains from one specimen sequenced in a study of blood T cell repertoires in COVID-19. Sequencing was performed with immunoSEQ multiplex PCR; in TCRdb, only in-frame clones are kept and a portion is missing. The sample lists over 45,000 clones, about three quarters occurring once. Input material: peripheral blood. The source is a human donor with active or convalescent COVID-19. The donor label of this sample is uncertain.

This chain uses TRBV7-2 with TRBJ2-1, with D possibly being TRBD2 (5 bases). CDR1 is SGHTA and CDR2 is FQGNSA in the germline V gene. V shed 5 bases and J shed 2 bases, with 13 bases lying between them. CDR3 length equals 15 residues. The CDR3 DNA reads TGTGCCAGCAGCGTTCTAGCAGGCCCCTACAATGAGCAGTTCTTC. Translating gives CASSVLAGPYNEQFF.

A single count supports this clone. This chain connects TRBV7-3 to TRBJ2-7, with D possibly matching TRBD2 (5 bases). Trimming stripped 8 bases from V and 4 bases from J, with 15 bases between. The CDR3 contains 13 residues. In germline, CDR1 is SGHTA, CDR2 FQGTGA. CDR3 DNA: TGTGCCAGCTGGCGGGCCGTAACTTACGAGCAGTACTTC. Encoded protein: CASWRAVTYEQYF.

The J gene is TRBJ2-7, the V gene TRBV28; TRBD2 agrees at 7 bases. From germline, CDR1 is MDHEN and CDR2 SYDVKM. Unmatched junction bases numbered 2, after V lost 5 bases and J lost 4 bases. The CDR3 has 12 residues. This CDR3 reads CASSGLVYEQYF. In DNA form, the CDR3 reads TGTGCCAGCAGTGGACTAGTATACGAGCAGTACTTC.

The J gene is TRBJ2-3, the V gene TRBV4-3; TRBD1 agrees at 7 bases. The V segment lost 0 bases and the J segment 3 bases; nucleotides outside the gene matches: 0. Germline loops: CDR1 LGHNA, CDR2 YSLEER. This CDR3 comprises 14 residues. This chain's CDR3 is CASSQDRGTDTQYF. CDR3 DNA sequence: TGCGCCAGCAGCCAAGACAGGGGGACAGATACGCAGTATTTT.

V gene TRBV28 combines with J gene TRBJ1-5; TRBD1 might be the D (5 bases). Trimming stripped 2 bases from V and 2 bases from J, with 16 bases between. Germline CDR1 is MDHEN and CDR2 is SYDVKM. The CDR3 runs to 17 residues. The CDR3 spells CASSLMEQVVGNQPQHF. In nucleotides, the CDR3 is TGTGCCAGCAGTTTAATGGAACAGGTTGTGGGCAATCAGCCCCAGCATTTT.

To note about this clone: A read error may produce the germline difference seen at one junction end. The chain uses TRBV6-5 and TRBJ1-4; D is possibly TRBD1 (6 bases). CDR1 is MNHEY and CDR2 is SVGAGI in the germline V gene. CDR3 length: 15 residues. The CDR3 region has the DNA TGTGCCAGCAGATCTGCAGGGGCCGAGAATGAGAAACTGTTTTTT. Translating it yields CASRSAGAENEKLFF.

The chain couples TRBV30 to TRBJ2-7; tentative D call: TRBD1 (6 bases). Germline CDR1 is GTSNPN and CDR2 is SVGIG (reference sequence). The V end was cut by 3 bases, the J end by 5 bases, with 14 bases between. The CDR3 is made up of 13 amino acids. The chain's CDR3 is CAWSAQGSHEQYF. The CDR3 nucleotides read TGTGCCTGGAGCGCACAGGGTTCCCACGAGCAGTACTTC.

The chain recombines TRBV9 with TRBJ2-3; 10 positions match TRBD2. Looked up from germline, CDR1 is SGDLS and CDR2 is YYNGEE. The trim removed 4 bases at V and 2 bases at J, leaving 10 bases unmatched. The CDR3 sequence is 17 residues long. The CDR3 loop is CASSLGLAALPTDTQYF. CDR3 nucleotide sequence: TGTGCCAGCAGCCTAGGACTAGCGGCTCTACCCACAGATACGCAGTATTTT.

This chain links TRBV5-1 with TRBJ1-5; D not certain. The germline V gene has CDR1 SGHRS and CDR2 YFSETQ. The V and J ends lost 2 bases and 5 bases respectively, with 17 bases between them. The CDR3 loop spans 16 amino acids. CDR3 DNA sequence: TGCGCCAGCAGCTTTGGGCCCCCATCTATGTATCAGCCCCAGCATTTT. It specifies CASSFGPPSMYQPQHF.

The chain employs TRBV5-4 and TRBJ2-7; 9 bases align to TRBD2. The germline V gene encodes CDR1 SGHNT and CDR2 YYREEE (reference sequence). V lost 0 bases to trimming and J lost 2 bases; unmatched junction nucleotides: 3. The CDR3 length is 15 residues. CDR3 loop: CASSLEVAGAYEQYF. The CDR3 DNA is TGTGCCAGCAGCTTGGAGGTAGCGGGAGCCTACGAGCAGTACTTC. Full variable domain (rest looked up from reference TRBV5-4 and TRBJ2-7): ETGVTQSPTHLIKTRGQQVTLRCSSQSGHNTVSWYQQALGQGPQFIFQYYREEENGRGNFPPRFSGLQFPNYSSELNVNALELDDSALYLCASSLEVAGAYEQYFGPGTRLTVT.

This chain joins TRBV19 and TRBJ1-5; D not certain. Germline CDR1 is LNHDA and CDR2 is SQIVND (reference sequence). V was cut by 6 bases and J by 3 bases, with 15 bases left in between. The CDR3 loop spans 15 amino acids. CDR3 sequence (DNA): TGTGCCAGTAGATCCTCCTCCGGTGACAATCAGCCCCAGCATTTT. Amino acid sequence: CASRSSSGDNQPQHF.

This clone was picked up a small number of times. V gene TRBV9 combines with J gene TRBJ2-7; the D is unclear. Trimming pared 0 bases from V and 0 bases from J, leaving 10 bases between. The CDR3 is made up of 15 amino acids. The germline V gene encodes CDR1 SGDLS and CDR2 YYNGEE. CDR3 in DNA: TGTGCCAGCAGCGTAGAAGTGGGCAACTCCTACGAGCAGTACTTC. As protein: CASSVEVGNSYEQYF.

The rearrangement links TRBV10-1 to TRBJ2-3, with D possibly being TRBD1 (6 bases). The CDR3 contains 18 residues. Germline V CDR1 and CDR2: WNHNN, SYGVQD (reference sequence). The ends were cut back, 3 bases at V and 1 base at J, with 20 bases in the middle. The CDR3 loop is CASSDPPGQLPRTDTQYF. CDR3 bases: TGCGCCAGCAGTGACCCCCCAGGACAGCTCCCACGCACAGATACGCAGTATTTT.

CDR3 in amino acids: CASSLAGATQYGYTF. The DNA for the CDR3 is TGTGCCAGCAGCTTAGCAGGGGCCACTCAATATGGCTACACCTTC. The chain combines TRBV7-2 with TRBJ1-2; the D gene is possibly TRBD1 (5 bases). Trimming shortened V by 0 bases and J by 5 bases, and 13 bases separated the two germline ends. Germline CDR1 SGHTA, CDR2 FQGNSA. The CDR3 sequence is 15 residues long.

This clone has only one observation. The chain has TRBV11-3 and TRBJ2-3, with 12 positions matching TRBD2. Per germline, CDR1 SGHNT and CDR2 YENEEA. This CDR3 is 16 amino acids long. After removal of 4 bases from V and 2 bases from J, the junction contained 4 bases not matched to a gene. The CDR3 protein is CASSSTSGSPTDTQYF. CDR3 DNA: TGTGCCAGCAGCTCGACTAGCGGGAGCCCCACAGATACGCAGTATTTT.

CDR3 coding DNA: TGTGCCAGCAGGGGCGGGGGGAGATCCTCCCAGCTAGCGGGCGATACGCAGTATTTT. This codes for CASRGGGRSSQLAGDTQYF. The chain combines TRBV28 with TRBJ2-3; 8 positions match TRBD2. Germline lookup yields CDR1 MDHEN and CDR2 SYDVKM. With V trimmed by 6 bases and J by 6 bases, 23 bases remained unmatched. The CDR3 runs 19 residues.

This clone occurred once. The chain joins TRBV15 to TRBJ1-4; no clear D. In germline, CDR1 is LNHNV, CDR2 YYDKDF (reference sequence). V was shortened by 4 bases and J by 7 bases, with 16 bases between the two germline ends. There are 15 residues in the CDR3. The CDR3 protein is CATSTWKGGGEKLFF. DNA for the CDR3: TGTGCCACCAGCACCTGGAAGGGAGGAGGTGAAAAACTGTTTTTT.

The chain uses TRBV19 and TRBJ1-4; TRBD1 matches 8 bases. V was pared by 0 bases and J by 11 bases, with 2 bases of the junction left unmatched. The CDR3 extends over 13 amino acids. Germline V CDR1 and CDR2: LNHDA, SQIVND (reference sequence). The CDR3 coding sequence is TGTGCCAGTAGTATAGATCAGGGGGCGAAACTGTTTTTT. Residues: CASSIDQGAKLFF.

The V call is TRBV9, the J call TRBJ2-1; 12 nucleotides line up with TRBD2. The germline V gene encodes CDR1 SGDLS and CDR2 YYNGEE. This CDR3 spans 15 amino acids. Trimming took 3 bases from V and 8 from J; bases not matched to a gene: 6. The CDR3 bases are TGTGCCAGCAGCGCCCCTAGCGGGAGGGTCTATGAGCAGTTCTTC. Protein product: CASSAPSGRVYEQFF. Combining the CDR3 with reference TRBV9 and TRBJ2-1 gives the whole variable domain DSGVTQTPKHLITATGQRVTLRCSPRSGDLSVYWYQQSLDQGLQFLIQYYNGEERAKGNILERFSAQQFPDLHSELNLSSLELGDSALYFCASSAPSGRVYEQFFGPGTRLTVL.

This sequence joins TRBV6-5 and TRBJ2-7; D may be TRBD2 (5 bases). The CDR3 is 16 amino acids. The germline V and J ends were trimmed by 0 bases and 3 bases, with 15 bases remaining between them. From germline, CDR1 is MNHEY and CDR2 SVGAGI. The CDR3 loop reads CASSYSILAGDYEQYF. The DNA of the CDR3 is TGTGCCAGCAGTTACTCGATCCTGGCCGGGGACTACGAGCAGTACTTC.